Each of the 10 T cell receptor beta chains below was sequenced from the same sample in a study of T cell clonotyping in hematopoietic cell transplantation (dated by TCRdb to about 2021). Libraries were constructed by the immunoSEQ multiplex PCR assay. TCRdb took over this immuneACCESS table, retaining in-frame rearrangements with V and J assigned. Such tables are incomplete; in checked studies, under half of the missing clones stem from an unresolved V gene, and the remainder is unexplained. Counted in this sample were roughly 44,000 clones; 95% of them appeared once. Of the sample, about 1% falls within the top ten clones. Sequencing used peripheral blood mononuclear cells. The receptors here all came from a man aged 30-40 years in good health. Some clones in this sample may be carry-over from other donors' samples.

In nucleotides, the CDR3 is TGCGCCAGCAGACCTAACGAGGGGGTCGGCGAGCAGTACTTC. It codes for CASRPNEGVGEQYF. The chain recombines TRBV4-1 with TRBJ2-7; D may be TRBD1 (6 bases). CDR1 MGHRA and CDR2 YSYEKL come from the germline V gene. This CDR3 contains 14 residues. The V gene lost 6 bases and the J gene lost 6 bases, with 18 bases spanning the gap.

The CDR3 is CASPGNLSTDTQYF. CDR3 nucleotides: TGTGCCAGCCCGGGAAATTTAAGCACAGATACGCAGTATTTT. The chain couples TRBV7-9 to TRBJ2-3, with D perhaps TRBD2 (5 bases). Deletions cut 8 bases from V and 0 bases from J, with 12 bases between. This CDR3 is 14 amino acids long. Germline V lookup: CDR1 SEHNR, CDR2 FQNEAQ (reference sequence). The full variable domain, with the rest looked up from reference TRBV7-9 and TRBJ2-3, is DTGVSQNPRHKITKRGQNVTFRCDPISEHNRLYWYRQTLGQGPEFLTYFQNEAQLEKSRLLSDRFSAERPKGSFSTLEIQRTEQGDSAMYLCASPGNLSTDTQYFGPGTRLTVL.

In its sample, this clone was seen once. The chain recombines TRBV19 with TRBJ1-5; 7 bases are shared with TRBD1. The CDR3 spans 13 residues. Trimming took 4 bases from V and 7 from J; bases not matched to a gene: 4. Germline CDR1 reads LNHDA; CDR2 reads SQIVND (reference sequence). CDR3 sequence (DNA): TGTGCCAGTAGTAACGGACAGGCACAGCCCCAGCATTTT. Its protein is CASSNGQAQPQHF. Full variable domain (missing parts from reference TRBV19 and TRBJ1-5): DGGITQSPKYLFRKEGQNVTLSCEQNLNHDAMYWYRQDPGQGLRLIYYSQIVNDFQKGDIAEGYSVSREKKESFPLTVTSAQKNPTAFYLCASSNGQAQPQHFGDGTRLSIL.

The chain joins TRBV2 to TRBJ1-2; D gene uncertain. Looked up from germline, CDR1 is SNHLY and CDR2 is FYNNEI. Trimming removed 3 bases from V and 7 bases from J, with 15 bases in between. The CDR3 runs to 14 residues. The CDR3 spells CASSDSGYRSGYTF. Written as DNA, the CDR3 is TGTGCCAGCAGTGATAGTGGATATAGGTCTGGCTACACCTTC.

The chain recombines TRBV18 with TRBJ1-4, with 9 bases matching TRBD1. The CDR3 has 14 amino acids. The ends lost 5 bases at V and 4 bases at J; junction bases unmatched: 2. The V gene's germline CDR1 is KGHSH and CDR2 LQKENI. CDR3 in DNA: TGTGCCAGCTCAAGGGACAGGGTTAATGAAAAACTGTTTTTT. Protein sequence: CASSRDRVNEKLFF.

The chain couples TRBV5-8 to TRBJ1-5; D perhaps matches TRBD1 (5 bases). V was cut by 3 bases and J by 4 bases, with 26 bases left in between. Germline loops: CDR1 SGHTS, CDR2 YDEGEE. The CDR3 is 19 amino acids. The CDR3 is CASSSRDPSVPKANQPQHF. CDR3 DNA sequence: TGTGCCAGCAGCTCCCGGGACCCCTCAGTCCCCAAGGCAAATCAGCCCCAGCATTTT.

The chain employs TRBV11-3 and TRBJ2-7; a weak D match, TRBD2 (5 bases). The CDR3 is made up of 12 amino acids. V shed 2 bases and J shed 3 bases, with 5 bases lying between them. Germline loops: CDR1 SGHNT, CDR2 YENEEA. CDR3 coding DNA: TGTGCCAGCAGCTTACGGGACTACGAGCAGTACTTC. Amino acids: CASSLRDYEQYF. The full variable domain, completed using reference TRBV11-3 and TRBJ2-7, is EAGVVQSPRYKIIEKKQPVAFWCNPISGHNTLYWYLQNLGQGPELLIRYENEEAVDDSQLPKDRFSAERLKGVDSTLKIQPAELGDSAVYLCASSLRDYEQYFGPGTRLTVT.

The chain couples TRBV5-1 to TRBJ2-2; D unresolved. Trimming cost V 7 bases and J 4 bases, with 11 bases left between them. The CDR3 is 13 residues long. CDR1 is SGHRS, CDR2 YFSETQ, per germline. CDR3 DNA sequence: TGCGCCAGCTGGGGTGGACGCACCGGGGAGCTGTTTTTT. Protein sequence: CASWGGRTGELFF.

The chain employs TRBV25-1 and TRBJ1-3; D ambiguous. CDR3 length equals 17 residues. V shed 3 bases and J shed 4 bases, with 19 bases lying between them. The V gene's germline CDR1 is MGHDK and CDR2 SYGVNS. DNA of the CDR3: TGTGCCAGCAGTGATCACGGGAAGGGCCCTCTCGGAAACACCATATATTTT. This codes for CASSDHGKGPLGNTIYF.

This rearrangement joins TRBV25-1 to TRBJ1-6; a possible D gene is TRBD1 (6 bases). This CDR3 is 13 amino acids long. The V gene's germline CDR1 is MGHDK and CDR2 SYGVNS. V shed 8 bases and J shed 6 bases, with 11 bases lying between them. DNA for the CDR3: TGTGCCAGCGGATCAGGGGTTAATTCACCCCTCCACTTT. Translation: CASGSGVNSPLHF.